This is a list of T cell receptor beta chains from one sample in a study of T cell responses to AZD1222 COVID-19 vaccine. Produced via immunoSEQ multiplex PCR; TCRdb's table is partial and in-frame only. Here the sample spans 83,000 or so clones, 85% to 95% being singletons. The sample here was peripheral blood, taken 28 days after the second AZD1222 dose. These receptors all come from an adult who received the AZD1222 COVID-19 vaccine. CDR3s include the opening cysteine and the closing phenylalanine or tryptophan. D genes are given only for firm matches. For some rows the clone size is stated as once, few or many, or as a class when expanded; others skip it.

D: NA; size: NA; J: TRBJ2-7; V: TRBV10-3; DNA: TGTGCCATCAGTGCTTCCTCCTACGAGCAGTACTTC; CDR3: CAISASSYEQYF
D: NA; size: NA; J: TRBJ2-5; V: TRBV2; DNA: TGTGCCAGCAGGGTGGAGACCCAGTACTTC; CDR3: CASRVETQYF
D: NA; size: once; J: TRBJ1-5; V: TRBV28; DNA: TGTGCCAGCAGTTCCGTTGAAAGCAATCAGCCCCAGCATTTT; CDR3: CASSSVESNQPQHF
D: TRBD2; size: NA; J: TRBJ2-1; V: TRBV7-9; DNA: TGTGCCAGCAGCAGACTTCCACTAGCGGATCCCTCCTACAATGAGCAGTTCTTC; CDR3: CASSRLPLADPSYNEQFF
D: NA; size: NA; J: TRBJ1-5; V: TRBV7-9; DNA: TGTGCCAGCAGCTCAGGCGGCAGAAATCAGCCCCAGCATTTT; CDR3: CASSSGGRNQPQHF
D: NA; size: NA; J: TRBJ2-3; V: TRBV2; DNA: TGTGCCAGCAGTGACAGGGGGGCCCTTGATACGCAGTATTTT; CDR3: CASSDRGALDTQYF
D: NA; size: NA; J: TRBJ2-5; V: TRBV5-1; DNA: TGCGCCAGCAGCCGGGTGCCGGGACCCCAAGAGACCCAGTACTTC; CDR3: CASSRVPGPQETQYF
D: NA; size: NA; J: TRBJ2-7; V: TRBV2; DNA: TGTGCCAGCAAGATTGGGAGCGGGCTCTACGAGCAGTACTTC; CDR3: CASKIGSGLYEQYF
D: NA; size: NA; J: TRBJ2-1; V: TRBV18; DNA: TGTGCCAGCTCACCACCGGCCCAGAGCAGCATCAATGAGCAGTTCTTC; CDR3: CASSPPAQSSINEQFF
D: NA; size: NA; J: TRBJ2-3; V: TRBV19; DNA: TGTGCCAGGGGGACTTGCACAGATACGCAGTATTTT; CDR3: CARGTCTDTQYF
D: NA; size: NA; J: TRBJ2-7; V: TRBV18; DNA: TGTGCCAGCTCACCGCGGGACATACTGGGGGAGCAGTACTTC; CDR3: CASSPRDILGEQYF
D: NA; size: NA; J: TRBJ2-1; V: TRBV15; DNA: TGTGCCACCAGCAGAGACCCGGGGGCTCCGGTCTACAATGAGCAGTTCTTC; CDR3: CATSRDPGAPVYNEQFF
D: NA; size: NA; J: TRBJ1-4; V: TRBV6-2/TRBV6-3; DNA: TGTGCCAGCAGTTTGAGGATTCGAGAAAAACTGTTTTTT; CDR3: CASSLRIREKLFF
D: NA; size: NA; J: TRBJ2-7; V: TRBV7-2; DNA: TGTGCCAGCAGGGGAGCGGTCTACGAGCAGTACTTC; CDR3: CASRGAVYEQYF
D: TRBD1; size: NA; J: TRBJ2-7; V: TRBV5-1; DNA: TGCGCCAGCAGCTTGGCCTTAAGGACAGGACCTCTAGGGGAGCAGTACTTC; CDR3: CASSLALRTGPLGEQYF
D: NA; size: NA; J: TRBJ1-5; V: TRBV24-1; DNA: TGTGCCACCAGTGACTCCGATCAGCCCCAGCATTTT; CDR3: CATSDSDQPQHF
D: NA; size: NA; J: TRBJ1-4; V: TRBV2; DNA: TGTGCCAGCACCCCAACGATCACCTCCCCGGCAACTAATGAAAAACTGTTTTTT; CDR3: CASTPTITSPATNEKLFF
D: NA; size: NA; J: TRBJ1-2; V: TRBV7-2; DNA: TGTGCCAGCAGTCCCGGGACTGACTATGGCTACACCTTC; CDR3: CASSPGTDYGYTF
D: NA; size: NA; J: TRBJ2-5; V: TRBV7-2; DNA: TGTGCCAGCAGCTGGGGACGGTCCCAAGAGACCCAGTACTTC; CDR3: CASSWGRSQETQYF